This T cell receptor (beta chain) is from a study of technical replicates of blood from several donors. Sequencing used immunoSEQ multiplex PCR; TCRdb keeps in-frame clones, though not all of them. This sample has some 56,000 clones; around 95% occur once, and the top ten carry less than 4.5%. Germline CDR1 and CDR2: SGDLS and YYNGEE. V gave up 0 bases and J gave up 2 bases, with 9 bases separating them. The CDR3 consists of 14 residues. This receptor was obtained from a human donor in good health. Some clones in this sample may be carry-over from other donors' samples. The gene calls are TRBV9 and TRBJ2-7, with D possibly matching TRBD1 (5 bases). Sequencing was carried out using PBMCs. This CDR3 is CASSVGGATYEQYF. In DNA, the CDR3 is TGTGCCAGCAGCGTAGGGGGCGCAACCTACGAGCAGTACTTC.